This T cell receptor beta chain emerged from a study of blood T cell repertoires in COVID-19. Background on the study: COVID-19 samples, acute and convalescent, were from the United States, Italy and Spain.

Those enrolled in Seattle joined during active infection and were followed longitudinally afterward. Sequenced by immunoSEQ multiplex PCR; TCRdb stores in-frame clones only, minus some. The table shows 400,000 to 450,000 clones, with around nine tenths occurring only once. Germline V gene sequence: CDR1 LNHDA, CDR2 SQIVND (reference sequence). CDR3 size: 15 residues. Germline trimming cut 6 bases from V and 5 bases from J; bases unmatched to any gene: 8. This sequence was found in a man aged 18 to 35 with COVID-19, enrolled during active disease. The chain joins TRBV19 to TRBJ2-2, with 8 bases aligning to TRBD1. Sequencing was carried out using peripheral blood. The CDR3 bases are TGTGCCAGTAGGATCAGGACAGGGAGTACCGGGGAGCTGTTTTTT. Translating it yields CASRIRTGSTGELFF.